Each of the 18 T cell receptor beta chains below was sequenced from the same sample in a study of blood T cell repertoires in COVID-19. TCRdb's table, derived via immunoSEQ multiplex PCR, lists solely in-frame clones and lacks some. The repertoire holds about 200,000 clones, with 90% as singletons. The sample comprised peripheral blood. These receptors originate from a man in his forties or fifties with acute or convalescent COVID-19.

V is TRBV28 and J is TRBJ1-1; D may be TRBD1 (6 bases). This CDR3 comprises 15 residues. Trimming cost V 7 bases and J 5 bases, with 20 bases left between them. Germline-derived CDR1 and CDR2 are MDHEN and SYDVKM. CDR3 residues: CASTQSGGARTEAFF. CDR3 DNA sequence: TGTGCCAGCACCCAAAGTGGGGGGGCGCGTACTGAAGCTTTCTTT.

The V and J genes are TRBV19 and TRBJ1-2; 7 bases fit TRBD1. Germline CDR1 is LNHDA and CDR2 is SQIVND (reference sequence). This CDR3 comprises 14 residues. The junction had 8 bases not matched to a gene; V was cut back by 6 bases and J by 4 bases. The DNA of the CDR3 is TGTGCCAGTAGGAAGGGGACAGAAGCCTATGGCTACACCTTC. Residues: CASRKGTEAYGYTF.

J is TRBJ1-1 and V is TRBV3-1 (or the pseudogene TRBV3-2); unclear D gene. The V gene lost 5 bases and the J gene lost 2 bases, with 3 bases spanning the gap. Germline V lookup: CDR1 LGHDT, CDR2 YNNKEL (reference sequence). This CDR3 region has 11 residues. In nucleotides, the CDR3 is TGTGCCAGCAGCTCAAACACTGAAGCTTTCTTT. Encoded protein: CASSSNTEAFF.

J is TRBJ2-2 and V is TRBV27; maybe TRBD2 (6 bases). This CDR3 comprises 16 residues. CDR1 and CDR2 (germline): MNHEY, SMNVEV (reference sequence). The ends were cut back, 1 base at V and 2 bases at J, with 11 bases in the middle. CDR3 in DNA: TGTGCCAGCAGTTTATTTTTGGGGGGAAACACCGGGGAGCTGTTTTTT. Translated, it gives CASSLFLGGNTGELFF.

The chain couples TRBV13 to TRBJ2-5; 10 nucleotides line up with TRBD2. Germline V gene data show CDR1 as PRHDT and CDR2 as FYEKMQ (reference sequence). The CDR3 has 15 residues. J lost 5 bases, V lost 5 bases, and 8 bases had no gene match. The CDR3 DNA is TGTGCCAGCAGCGCACACAGAGCGGGAGGGGAGACCCAGTACTTC. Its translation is CASSAHRAGGETQYF.

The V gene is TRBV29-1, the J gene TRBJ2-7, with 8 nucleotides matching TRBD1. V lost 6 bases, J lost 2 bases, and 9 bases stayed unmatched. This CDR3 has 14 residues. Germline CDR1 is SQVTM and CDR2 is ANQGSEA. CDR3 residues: CSVREGTGPYEQYF. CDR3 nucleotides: TGCAGCGTGCGAGAAGGGACAGGCCCCTACGAGCAGTACTTC.

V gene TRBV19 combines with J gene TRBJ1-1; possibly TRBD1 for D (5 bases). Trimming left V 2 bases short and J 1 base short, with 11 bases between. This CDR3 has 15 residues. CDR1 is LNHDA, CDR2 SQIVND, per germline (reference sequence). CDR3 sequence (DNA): TGTGCCAGTAGTATAAATTGGGGCGCGAACACTGAAGCTTTCTTT. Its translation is CASSINWGANTEAFF.

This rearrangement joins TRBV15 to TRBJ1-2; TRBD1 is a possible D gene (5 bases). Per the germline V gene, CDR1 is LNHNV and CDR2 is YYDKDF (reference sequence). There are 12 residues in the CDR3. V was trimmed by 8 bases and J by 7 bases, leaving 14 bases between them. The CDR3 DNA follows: TGTGCCACCGGGGGGGGTAGGGCTGGCTACACCTTC. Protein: CATGGGRAGYTF.

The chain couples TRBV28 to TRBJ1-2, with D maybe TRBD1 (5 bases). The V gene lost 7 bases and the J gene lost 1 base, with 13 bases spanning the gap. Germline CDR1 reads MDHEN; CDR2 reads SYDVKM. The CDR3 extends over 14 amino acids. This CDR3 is CASKNRRGNYGYTF. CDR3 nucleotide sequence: TGTGCCAGCAAGAACAGGAGGGGTAACTATGGCTACACCTTC.

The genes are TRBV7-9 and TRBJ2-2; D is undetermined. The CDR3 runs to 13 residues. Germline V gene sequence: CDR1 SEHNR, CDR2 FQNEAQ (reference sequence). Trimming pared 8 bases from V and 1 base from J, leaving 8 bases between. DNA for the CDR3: TGTGCCAGCGGTACCGGGAACACCGGGGAGCTGTTTTTT. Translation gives CASGTGNTGELFF.

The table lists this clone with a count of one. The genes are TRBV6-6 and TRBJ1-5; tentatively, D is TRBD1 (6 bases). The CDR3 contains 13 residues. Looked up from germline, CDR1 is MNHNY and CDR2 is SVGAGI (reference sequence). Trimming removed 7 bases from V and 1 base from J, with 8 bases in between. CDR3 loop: CASTGQSNQPQHF. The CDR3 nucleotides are TGTGCCAGCACCGGACAGAGCAATCAGCCCCAGCATTTT.

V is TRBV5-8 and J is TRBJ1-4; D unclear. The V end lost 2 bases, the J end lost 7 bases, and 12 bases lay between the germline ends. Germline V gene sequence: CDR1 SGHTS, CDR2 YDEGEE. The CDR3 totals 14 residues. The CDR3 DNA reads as TGTGCCAGCAGCTTCGGGGAGCTAGGTGAAAAACTGTTTTTT. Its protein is CASSFGELGEKLFF.

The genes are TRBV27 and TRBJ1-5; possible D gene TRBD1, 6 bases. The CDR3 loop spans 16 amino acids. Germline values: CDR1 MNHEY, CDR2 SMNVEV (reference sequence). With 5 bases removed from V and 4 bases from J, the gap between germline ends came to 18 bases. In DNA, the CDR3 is TGTGCCAGCAGTCCACTAGAGGGGGGGCTAAATCAGCCCCAGCATTTT. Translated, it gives CASSPLEGGLNQPQHF.

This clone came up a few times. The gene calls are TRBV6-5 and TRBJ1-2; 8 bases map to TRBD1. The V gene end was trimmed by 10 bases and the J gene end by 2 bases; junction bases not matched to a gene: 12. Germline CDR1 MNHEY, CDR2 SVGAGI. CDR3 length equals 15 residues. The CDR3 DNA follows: TGTGCCACCAACACGGACAGGGCTCTAAACTATGGCTACACCTTC. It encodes CATNTDRALNYGYTF.

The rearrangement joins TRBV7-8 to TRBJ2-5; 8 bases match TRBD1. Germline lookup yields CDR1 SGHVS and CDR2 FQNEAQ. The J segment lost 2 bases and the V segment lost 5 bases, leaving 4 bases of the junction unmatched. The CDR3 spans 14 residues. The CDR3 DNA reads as TGTGCCAGCAGCCCTTGGGACAGGCAAGAGACCCAGTACTTC. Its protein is CASSPWDRQETQYF.

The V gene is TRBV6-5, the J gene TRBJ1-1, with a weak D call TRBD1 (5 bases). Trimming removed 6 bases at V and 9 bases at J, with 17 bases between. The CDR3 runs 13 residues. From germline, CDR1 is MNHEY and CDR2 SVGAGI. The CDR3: CASSYGGGLQAFF. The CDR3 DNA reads TGTGCCAGCAGCTACGGGGGGGGACTTCAAGCTTTCTTT.

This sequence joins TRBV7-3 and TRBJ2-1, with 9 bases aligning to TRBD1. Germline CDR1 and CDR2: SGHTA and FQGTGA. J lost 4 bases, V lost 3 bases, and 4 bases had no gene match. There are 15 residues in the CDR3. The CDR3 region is CASSFRQGGYNEQFF. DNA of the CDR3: TGTGCCAGCAGCTTTAGACAGGGGGGATACAATGAGCAGTTCTTC.

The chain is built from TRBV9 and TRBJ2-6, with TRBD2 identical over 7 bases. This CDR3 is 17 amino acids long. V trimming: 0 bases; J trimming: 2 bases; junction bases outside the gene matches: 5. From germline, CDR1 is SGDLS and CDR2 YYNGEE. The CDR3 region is CASSVAGGGAGANVLTF. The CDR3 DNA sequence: TGTGCCAGCAGCGTAGCTGGGGGAGGGGCTGGGGCCAACGTCCTGACTTTC.